One and the same sample provided the 22 T cell receptor beta chains below, sequenced in a study of T cell responses to AZD1222 COVID-19 vaccine. Here immunoSEQ multiplex PCR was the method, and the copy in TCRdb shows in-frame clones only, minus some. The sample holds more than 150,000 clones, 85% to 90% seen once. This specimen was peripheral blood, taken 28 days after the second AZD1222 dose. These TCRs come from an adult who received the AZD1222 COVID-19 vaccine.

CDR3 coding DNA: TGCGCCAGCAGCTCACAGAGTCCACAAGAGACCCAGTACTTC. This encodes CASSSQSPQETQYF. V is TRBV5-1 and J is TRBJ2-5, with unresolved D. The germline V gene encodes CDR1 SGHRS and CDR2 YFSETQ. The CDR3 runs 14 residues. V lost 3 bases, J lost 2 bases, and 11 bases lay in between.

The CDR3 reads CASTEGRRIDVLTF. Here the CDR3 DNA reads TGTGCCAGCACAGAGGGACGCCGCATAGACGTCCTGACTTTC. This rearrangement joins TRBV5-4 to TRBJ2-6, with D possibly being TRBD1 or TRBD2 (5 bases each). Trimming pared 6 bases from V and 11 bases from J, leaving 18 bases between. Germline CDR1 and CDR2: SGHNT and YYREEE (reference sequence). This CDR3 contains 14 residues.

CDR3 residues: CASSLSRGLAGGYEQFF. The DNA for the CDR3 is TGCGCCAGCAGCTTGTCCCGCGGACTAGCGGGAGGGTATGAGCAGTTCTTC. This chain joins TRBV5-1 and TRBJ2-1; the match to TRBD2 covers 15 bases. Looked up from germline, CDR1 is SGHRS and CDR2 is YFSETQ. Trimming took 1 base from V and 8 from J; bases not matched to a gene: 7. This CDR3 contains 17 residues.

This clone was counted a few times. The chain links TRBV7-9 to TRBJ2-5; D could derive from TRBD1 or TRBD2 (5 bases each). Trimming cost V 2 bases and J 10 bases, with 11 bases left between them. Germline V lookup: CDR1 SEHNR, CDR2 FQNEAQ (reference sequence). CDR3 length: 12 residues. The CDR3 bases are TGTGCCAGCAGCTTATTGGGGGATGGCCAGTACTTC. It is translated as CASSLLGDGQYF.

This CDR3 reads CASSSRGLHEQETQYF. The CDR3 DNA sequence: TGTGCCAGCAGCTCCCGAGGGCTTCACGAGCAAGAGACCCAGTACTTC. This sequence joins TRBV9 and TRBJ2-5, with D possibly TRBD2 on 5 matching bases. The CDR3 has 16 amino acids. V lost 4 bases and J 2 bases, leaving 18 bases between the germline ends. Germline CDR1 is SGDLS and CDR2 is YYNGEE.

V usage is TRBV3-1 (or the pseudogene TRBV3-2) and J usage is TRBJ1-1; no reliable D call. Looked up from germline, CDR1 is LGHDT and CDR2 is YNNKEL (reference sequence). The V end lost 7 bases, the J end lost 4 bases, and 22 bases lay between the germline ends. This CDR3 has 16 amino acids. CDR3 DNA sequence: TGTGCCAGCAACCAGGTTAACCCTGGGGAACCCACTGAAGCTTTCTTT. Its translation: CASNQVNPGEPTEAFF.

The rearrangement joins TRBV27 to TRBJ2-2; no clear D gene. Trimming took 2 bases from V and 0 from J, leaving 10 bases between them. The CDR3 covers 16 residues. CDR1 is MNHEY and CDR2 is SMNVEV in the germline V gene (reference sequence). The CDR3 spells CASSLVSLANTGELFF. The CDR3 DNA reads as TGTGCCAGCAGTTTAGTCTCTTTAGCGAACACCGGGGAGCTGTTTTTT.

The chain joins TRBV27 to TRBJ2-2; 8 bases align to TRBD1. There are 15 residues in the CDR3. CDR1 and CDR2 from the germline V gene are MNHEY and SMNVEV (reference sequence). Trimming took 5 bases from V and 6 from J; bases not matched to a gene: 8. CDR3 sequence (DNA): TGTGCCAGCAGTATCCGGGACAGGACCGCCGGGGAGCTGTTTTTT. Amino acids: CASSIRDRTAGELFF.

This chain links TRBV6-5 with TRBJ2-2; D could derive from TRBD1 or TRBD2 (5 bases each). Trimming pared 2 bases from V and 6 bases from J, leaving 10 bases between. Germline V CDR1 and CDR2: MNHEY, SVGAGI. There are 14 residues in the CDR3. The CDR3 DNA reads TGTGCCAGCAGTTACAATGGGGGATCCGGGGAGCTGTTTTTT. Translating gives CASSYNGGSGELFF.

V and J are TRBV19 and TRBJ2-2; 7 nucleotides align to TRBD1. CDR1 is LNHDA and CDR2 is SQIVND in the germline V gene (reference sequence). The V gene end was trimmed by 8 bases and the J gene end by 1 base; junction bases not matched to a gene: 4. The CDR3 has 14 residues. In DNA, the CDR3 is TGTGCCAGTTACAGGGGCGAGAACACCGGGGAGCTGTTTTTT. Translated, it gives CASYRGENTGELFF.

The chain is built from TRBV28 and TRBJ1-5; 9 nucleotides line up with TRBD1. The germline V gene has CDR1 MDHEN and CDR2 SYDVKM. The junction had 11 bases not matched to a gene; V was cut back by 5 bases and J by 6 bases. This CDR3 is built from 16 residues. CDR3 in DNA: TGTGCCAGCAGTCCTCAGACAGGGGGAGGAGGTCAGCCCCAGCATTTT. Protein: CASSPQTGGGGQPQHF.

J is TRBJ2-7 and V is TRBV11-3, with D perhaps TRBD2 (6 bases). Germline assignment: CDR1 SGHNT and CDR2 YENEEA. CDR3 size: 13 residues. V dropped 5 bases and J dropped 0 bases, with 8 bases sitting between them. The CDR3 DNA follows: TGTGCCAGCAGCCGGGACTCCTCCTACGAGCAGTACTTC. Translated, it gives CASSRDSSYEQYF. Using reference TRBV11-3 and TRBJ2-7 for the parts outside the CDR3, the full variable domain is EAGVVQSPRYKIIEKKQPVAFWCNPISGHNTLYWYLQNLGQGPELLIRYENEEAVDDSQLPKDRFSAERLKGVDSTLKIQPAELGDSAVYLCASSRDSSYEQYFGPGTRLTVT.

In its sample, this clone was seen once. This chain links TRBV12-5 with TRBJ1-6; a weak D match, TRBD1 (5 bases). V dropped 2 bases and J dropped 0 bases, with 26 bases sitting between them. There are 22 residues in the CDR3. The germline gives CDR1 LGHNT, CDR2 FRNRAP. The CDR3 nucleotides are TGTGCTAGTGGTTTGCCATCCCCGGGACGGGAAGGCAAGAGCTCCTATAATTCACCCCTCCACTTT. As protein: CASGLPSPGREGKSSYNSPLHF.

The CDR3 protein is CASRTVNEKLFF. CDR3 DNA sequence: TGTGCCAGTAGGACGGTTAATGAAAAACTGTTTTTT. This chain links TRBV19 with TRBJ1-4, with unresolved D. This CDR3 contains 12 residues. Per the germline V gene, CDR1 is LNHDA and CDR2 is SQIVND (reference sequence). V dropped 6 bases and J dropped 4 bases, with 6 bases sitting between them.

The genes are TRBV28 and TRBJ1-3; D remains ambiguous. The CDR3 has 16 amino acids. Trimming shortened V by 5 bases and J by 0 bases, and 14 bases separated the two germline ends. CDR1 MDHEN and CDR2 SYDVKM come from the germline V gene. For the CDR3, the DNA is TGTGCCAGCAGTCTCCCCCTTGGAAGCTCTGGAAACACCATATATTTT. Translated: CASSLPLGSSGNTIYF.

The chain carries TRBV5-6 and TRBJ2-5, with D tentatively TRBD2 (5 bases). This CDR3 is 12 amino acids long. Trimming took off 10 bases at V and 5 bases at J, with 15 bases between the two ends. Germline V lookup: CDR1 SGHDT, CDR2 YYEEEE. For the CDR3, the DNA is TGTGCCTCCGGGGTGACCTTGGAGACCCAGTACTTC. Its protein product is CASGVTLETQYF.

The rearrangement joins TRBV27 to TRBJ1-6, with D possibly TRBD1 on 6 matching bases. The germline CDR1 and CDR2 sequences are MNHEY and SMNVEV (reference sequence). V lost 6 bases and J 9 bases, leaving 9 bases between the germline ends. The length of the CDR3 is 12 residues. DNA for the CDR3: TGTGCCAGCAGGCAGGGGACTTCACCCCTCCACTTT. Amino acids: CASRQGTSPLHF.

This chain joins TRBV28 and TRBJ2-7; a possible D gene is TRBD1 (5 bases). Germline assignment: CDR1 MDHEN and CDR2 SYDVKM. With 5 bases removed from V and 3 bases from J, the gap between germline ends came to 11 bases. The CDR3 totals 13 residues. The CDR3 loop is CASSPGAVYEQYF. DNA for the CDR3: TGTGCCAGCAGTCCTGGGGCAGTCTACGAGCAGTACTTC.

The V call is TRBV19, the J call TRBJ1-1; 7 nucleotides match TRBD1. Germline values: CDR1 LNHDA, CDR2 SQIVND (reference sequence). The length of the CDR3 is 14 residues. V trimming: 1 base; J trimming: 5 bases; junction bases outside the gene matches: 4. CDR3: CASSIVGGRTEAFF. The CDR3 DNA is TGTGCCAGTAGTATAGTAGGGGGCAGGACTGAAGCTTTCTTT.

The rearrangement joins TRBV7-3 to TRBJ1-6; TRBD1 is a possible D gene (6 bases). The CDR3 is 15 amino acids. Trimming left V 5 bases short and J 2 bases short, with 10 bases between. The germline gives CDR1 SGHTA, CDR2 FQGTGA. CDR3: CASSPGDTYNSPLHF. CDR3 DNA sequence: TGTGCCAGCAGCCCGGGGGACACCTATAATTCACCCCTCCACTTT.

This clone has a handful of counts. This chain links TRBV7-8 with TRBJ1-1, with D maybe TRBD1 (5 bases). CDR3 length: 14 amino acids. CDR1 and CDR2 from the germline V gene are SGHVS and FQNEAQ. V lost 6 bases, J lost 4 bases, and 15 bases lay in between. CDR3 sequence: CASRRGEGATEAFF. Here the CDR3 DNA reads TGTGCCAGCAGACGAGGGGAGGGTGCCACTGAAGCTTTCTTT.

This chain joins TRBV6-5 and TRBJ2-2; TRBD1 aligns across 11 bases. Germline CDR1 MNHEY, CDR2 SVGAGI. This CDR3 spans 15 amino acids. With 6 bases clipped from V and 7 bases from J, the junction kept 7 bases outside the gene matches. The CDR3 region is CASRARGTGGGELFF. For the CDR3, the DNA is TGTGCCAGCAGAGCAAGAGGGACAGGGGGCGGGGAGCTGTTTTTT.